One sample yielded the 26 T cell receptor beta chains listed below, sequenced in a study of Ad26.COV2.S vaccination and SARS-CoV-2 variants. Method: immunoSEQ multiplex PCR; TCRdb's copy keeps in-frame clones and lacks some. There are roughly 350,000 clones in the sample; about 89% occur only once, and approximately 5% lies in the top ten. Treatment denoted: about 20 received Ad26.COV2.S at low or high dose, single or two shots; five or six received placebo; per-sample allocation not given. Day 63 after the first vaccine or placebo injection was the time point for sampling. Sequences were derived from peripheral blood, sampled in a trial of Ad26.COV2.S vaccine versus placebo. The source is a person aged 18-65 years who received the Ad26.COV2.S COVID-19 vaccine or a placebo.

The rearrangement uses TRBV19 and TRBJ1-1; D gene unclear. CDR3 length: 16 amino acids. Germline CDR1 reads LNHDA; CDR2 reads SQIVND (reference sequence). Trimming left V 3 bases short and J 1 base short, with 15 bases between. The CDR3 bases are TGTGCCAGTAGTATTTTCCTTGGCGGCACGAACACTGAAGCTTTCTTT. This sequence encodes CASSIFLGGTNTEAFF.

The chain employs TRBV3-1 (or the pseudogene TRBV3-2) and TRBJ2-7; D assignment may be TRBD1 or TRBD2 (5 bases each). The CDR3 is 15 amino acids. Trimming took off 0 bases at V and 2 bases at J, with 11 bases between the two ends. Germline values: CDR1 LGHDT, CDR2 YNNKEL (reference sequence). The chain's CDR3 is CASSQERDGPYEQYF. The CDR3 DNA is TGTGCCAGCAGCCAAGAACGGGACGGACCCTACGAGCAGTACTTC.

The chain employs TRBV3-1 (or the pseudogene TRBV3-2) and TRBJ2-1, with a weak D call TRBD1 (7 bases). CDR3 size: 17 residues. The V end lost 2 bases, the J end lost 4 bases, and 18 bases lay between the germline ends. Germline V gives CDR1 LGHDT, CDR2 YNNKEL (reference sequence). The CDR3 coding sequence is TGTGCCAGCAGCCAACTTATAGCGGACAGGACATACAATGAGCAGTTCTTC. Translated: CASSQLIADRTYNEQFF.

This chain connects TRBV24-1 to TRBJ1-1; D unclear. V gave up 4 bases and J gave up 2 bases, with 10 bases separating them. The germline CDR1 and CDR2 sequences are KGHDR and SFDVKD. This CDR3 contains 14 residues. This chain's CDR3 is CATSDSSVNTEAFF. CDR3 bases: TGTGCCACCAGTGACTCATCGGTAAACACTGAAGCTTTCTTT.

The genes are TRBV7-9 and TRBJ2-1, with 7 bases identical to TRBD2. J lost 3 bases, V lost 6 bases, and 5 bases had no gene match. Germline lookup yields CDR1 SEHNR and CDR2 FQNEAQ (reference sequence). The CDR3 contains 14 residues. CDR3 loop: CASSLAEGYNEQFF. CDR3 sequence (DNA): TGTGCCAGCAGTCTAGCGGAGGGCTACAATGAGCAGTTCTTC.

This clone showed up just a few times. The V gene is TRBV7-2, the J gene TRBJ2-3; D not certain. Per germline, CDR1 SGHTA and CDR2 FQGNSA. This CDR3 has 12 residues. V lost 2 bases and J lost 8, with 8 bases in between. The CDR3: CASSLPASTQYF. Written as DNA, the CDR3 is TGTGCCAGCAGCTTACCAGCGTCTACGCAGTATTTT.

The V gene is TRBV5-6, the J gene TRBJ2-2; D remains unclear. Germline lookup yields CDR1 SGHDT and CDR2 YYEEEE. V lost 2 bases and J 1 base, leaving 6 bases between the germline ends. This CDR3 spans 14 amino acids. The CDR3: CASSLGVNTGELFF. The CDR3 DNA reads TGTGCCAGCAGCTTAGGAGTGAACACCGGGGAGCTGTTTTTT.

The genes are TRBV6-6 and TRBJ2-6; TRBD1 aligns across 11 bases. The germline V gene has CDR1 MNHNY and CDR2 SVGAGI (reference sequence). This CDR3 spans 21 amino acids. After removal of 6 bases from V and 2 bases from J, the junction contained 18 bases not matched to a gene. In DNA, the CDR3 is TGTGCCAGCAGCAGAGGGACAGGGGGTATGGTGGGCCCCACTGGGGCCAACGTCCTGACTTTC. The encoded protein is CASSRGTGGMVGPTGANVLTF.

The rearrangement links TRBV6-2 or TRBV6-3 to TRBJ1-5; D might be TRBD1 (5 bases). CDR3 length: 13 residues. V lost 0 bases, J lost 5 bases, and 5 bases lay in between. The germline V gene has CDR1 MNHEY and CDR2 SVGEGT. DNA of the CDR3: TGTGCCAGCAGTTACTCCAGGGATCAGCCCCAGCATTTT. Translation gives CASSYSRDQPQHF.

The V and J genes are TRBV12-3 or TRBV12-4 and TRBJ2-7, with TRBD1 matching over 7 bases. The ends lost 4 bases at V and 2 bases at J; junction bases unmatched: 2. The CDR3 sequence is 13 residues long. The CDR3: CASSWDSTYEQYF. As DNA, the CDR3 is TGTGCCAGCAGTTGGGACAGCACCTACGAGCAGTACTTC.

In nucleotides, the CDR3 is TGTGCCAGCAGCTTAGCGGGTTTTCGAGAGACCCAGTACTTC. Encoded protein: CASSLAGFRETQYF. The chain joins TRBV7-2 to TRBJ2-5; D unresolved. The V end was cut by 0 bases, the J end by 4 bases, with 9 bases between. CDR3 length: 14 residues. Germline CDR1 reads SGHTA; CDR2 reads FQGNSA.

The chain uses TRBV27 and TRBJ2-1, with 7 positions matching TRBD1. The germline V gene encodes CDR1 MNHEY and CDR2 SMNVEV (reference sequence). The junction had 7 bases not matched to a gene; V was cut back by 10 bases and J by 7 bases. CDR3 length: 12 amino acids. CDR3 loop: CATLSGGNEQFF. The CDR3 nucleotides are TGTGCCACCCTGTCAGGGGGAAATGAGCAGTTCTTC.

This sequence joins TRBV10-3 and TRBJ2-5; 7 bases line up with TRBD2. Trimming cost V 2 bases and J 2 bases; bases outside gene matches: 8. Germline V gene sequence: CDR1 ENHRY, CDR2 SYGVKD. There are 16 residues in the CDR3. The CDR3 DNA reads TGTGCCATCAGTGAGGGGCGGGGGAACTTACAAGAGACCCAGTACTTC. Residues: CAISEGRGNLQETQYF.

The chain couples TRBV19 to TRBJ1-2, with D perhaps matching TRBD1 (5 bases). The V gene lost 1 base and the J gene lost 3 bases, with 12 bases spanning the gap. Germline V CDR1 and CDR2: LNHDA, SQIVND (reference sequence). The CDR3 runs to 15 residues. The CDR3 protein is CASSIAHLGDYGYTF. Written as DNA, the CDR3 is TGTGCCAGTAGTATAGCCCATTTGGGGGACTATGGCTACACCTTC. Full variable domain (missing parts from reference TRBV19 and TRBJ1-2): DGGITQSPKYLFRKEGQNVTLSCEQNLNHDAMYWYRQDPGQGLRLIYYSQIVNDFQKGDIAEGYSVSREKKESFPLTVTSAQKNPTAFYLCASSIAHLGDYGYTFGSGTRLTVV.

The chain uses TRBV5-1 and TRBJ2-7, with 10 bases aligning to TRBD1. This CDR3 has 17 amino acids. The V segment lost 5 bases and the J segment 3 bases; nucleotides outside the gene matches: 14. Germline loops: CDR1 SGHRS, CDR2 YFSETQ. The CDR3 protein is CASSQASSGTGDYEQYF. CDR3 coding DNA: TGCGCCAGCAGTCAAGCATCCTCCGGGACAGGGGACTACGAGCAGTACTTC.

The chain has TRBV20-1 and TRBJ1-1; perhaps TRBD1 as D (5 bases). Germline CDR1 reads DFQATT; CDR2 reads SNEGSKA (reference sequence). This CDR3 comprises 12 residues. V lost 3 bases and J 1 base, leaving 6 bases between the germline ends. In DNA, the CDR3 is TGCAGTGCTAGTCAGGGGAACACTGAAGCTTTCTTT. It yields the protein CSASQGNTEAFF.

The chain is built from TRBV28 and TRBJ1-1, with no clear D. Trimming removed 5 bases from V and 1 base from J, with 17 bases in between. This CDR3 contains 16 residues. Germline CDR1 reads MDHEN; CDR2 reads SYDVKM. The CDR3 region has the DNA TGTGCCAGCAGTCCCCTCGCCGACCCACGGAACACTGAAGCTTTCTTT. Its protein is CASSPLADPRNTEAFF.

The chain recombines TRBV5-1 with TRBJ2-7, with TRBD1 as a possible D gene (6 bases). V lost 5 bases, J lost 6 bases, and 18 bases lay in between. The CDR3 is made up of 14 amino acids. Germline CDR1 SGHRS, CDR2 YFSETQ. The CDR3 sequence is CASSSGTQRGEQYF. The CDR3 nucleotides are TGCGCCAGCAGTTCCGGGACACAAAGGGGCGAGCAGTACTTC.

This clone occurred once. The chain carries TRBV10-2 and TRBJ2-2; D is unclear. The CDR3 consists of 13 residues. With 0 bases removed from V and 4 bases from J, the gap between germline ends came to 3 bases. Germline CDR1 WSHSY, CDR2 SAAADI. Written as DNA, the CDR3 is TGCGCCAGCAGTGAGTCCCGCACCGGGGAGCTGTTTTTT. Amino acid sequence: CASSESRTGELFF.

This chain connects TRBV15 to TRBJ1-6, with D unclear. The CDR3 is 15 residues long. Trimming took 6 bases from V and 8 from J, leaving 17 bases between them. Germline V lookup: CDR1 LNHNV, CDR2 YYDKDF (reference sequence). In DNA form, the CDR3 reads TGTGCCACCAGTAAAACCACTGGGGAAGATTCACCCCTCCACTTT. It encodes CATSKTTGEDSPLHF. The full variable domain, completed using reference TRBV15 and TRBJ1-6, is DAMVIQNPRYQVTQFGKPVTLSCSQTLNHNVMYWYQQKSSQAPKLLFHYYDKDFNNEADTPDNFQSRRPNTSFCFLDIRSPGLGDTAMYLCATSKTTGEDSPLHFGNGTRLTVT.

The chain employs TRBV19 and TRBJ2-1; D is uncertain. Trimming stripped 7 bases from V and 0 bases from J, with 16 bases between. The CDR3 sequence is 16 residues long. The germline V gene has CDR1 LNHDA and CDR2 SQIVND (reference sequence). CDR3 in amino acids: CASTPWQTSSYNEQFF. The CDR3 DNA sequence: TGTGCCAGTACCCCCTGGCAGACCAGCTCCTACAATGAGCAGTTCTTC. Variable domain in full (rest from reference TRBV19 and TRBJ2-1): DGGITQSPKYLFRKEGQNVTLSCEQNLNHDAMYWYRQDPGQGLRLIYYSQIVNDFQKGDIAEGYSVSREKKESFPLTVTSAQKNPTAFYLCASTPWQTSSYNEQFFGPGTRLTVL.

V gene TRBV3-1 (or the pseudogene TRBV3-2) combines with J gene TRBJ2-7, with D maybe TRBD2 (6 bases). The V gene lost 2 bases and the J gene lost 12 bases, with 17 bases spanning the gap. This CDR3 is 13 amino acids long. CDR1 is LGHDT and CDR2 is YNNKEL in the germline V gene (reference sequence). CDR3 nucleotide sequence: TGTGCCAGCAGCCAACTAGCGCGGAATTCGCTGTACTTC. Its translation: CASSQLARNSLYF.

The gene calls are TRBV19 and TRBJ2-2; 10 bases are shared with TRBD1. In germline, CDR1 is LNHDA, CDR2 SQIVND (reference sequence). V dropped 5 bases and J dropped 6; count of bases not matched to a gene: 9. CDR3 length: 16 amino acids. For the CDR3, the DNA is TGTGCCAGTAGTCCCCCGCGGGGACAGGGGTCCGGGGAGCTGTTTTTT. It translates to CASSPPRGQGSGELFF.

The genes are TRBV18 and TRBJ1-2; weak D call: TRBD1 (6 bases). The CDR3 is made up of 13 amino acids. The V and J ends lost 1 base and 6 bases respectively, with 9 bases between them. Per the germline V gene, CDR1 is KGHSH and CDR2 is LQKENI. The CDR3 sequence is CASSPRPGDGYTF. CDR3 sequence (DNA): TGTGCCAGCTCACCACGTCCAGGGGATGGCTACACCTTC.

This chain links TRBV7-9 with TRBJ1-3; D possibly corresponds to TRBD1 (5 bases). The length of the CDR3 is 14 residues. V was cut by 7 bases and J by 2 bases, with 12 bases left in between. Germline V gene sequence: CDR1 SEHNR, CDR2 FQNEAQ (reference sequence). The CDR3 sequence is CASTSGGAGNTIYF. The CDR3 region has the DNA TGTGCCAGCACCTCTGGGGGGGCTGGAAACACCATATATTTT. The full variable domain, in which reference TRBV7-9 and TRBJ1-3 provide the parts outside the CDR3, is DTGVSQNPRHKITKRGQNVTFRCDPISEHNRLYWYRQTLGQGPEFLTYFQNEAQLEKSRLLSDRFSAERPKGSFSTLEIQRTEQGDSAMYLCASTSGGAGNTIYFGEGSWLTVV.

The rearrangement links TRBV7-2 to TRBJ2-1; TRBD2 aligns across 15 bases. This CDR3 has 16 residues. CDR1 is SGHTA, CDR2 FQGNSA, per germline. V lost 3 bases, J lost 4 bases, and 1 base stayed unmatched. The chain's CDR3 is CASSFGLAGGYNEQFF. Here the CDR3 DNA reads TGTGCCAGCAGCTTCGGACTAGCGGGGGGGTACAATGAGCAGTTCTTC.